These 22 T cell receptor beta chains were all obtained from the same sample, sequenced in a study of PD-1 blockade in classical Hodgkin lymphoma. All patients experienced relapse after autologous stem cell transplantation, and brentuximab vedotin exposure was variable. Method: immunoSEQ multiplex PCR; TCRdb's copy keeps in-frame clones and lacks some. The sample carries fewer than 110,000 clones, about 89% recorded once. Material: peripheral blood mononuclear cells (PBMCs), obtained before the second cycle of nivolumab. These receptors all come from a human donor with classical Hodgkin lymphoma.

The V gene is TRBV7-3, the J gene TRBJ2-1; D gene uncertain. CDR3 size: 14 residues. V lost 7 bases and J lost 10, with 20 bases in between. Germline V gives CDR1 SGHTA, CDR2 FQGTGA. The CDR3 sequence is CASTPGQPPEEQFF. Here the CDR3 DNA reads TGTGCCAGCACACCGGGTCAGCCTCCCGAGGAGCAGTTCTTC. Supplemented by reference TRBV7-3 and TRBJ2-1, the full variable domain reads GAGVSQTPSNKVTEKGKYVELRCDPISGHTALYWYRQSLGQGPEFLIYFQGTGAADDSGLPNDRFFAVRPEGSVSTLKIQRTERGDSAVYLCASTPGQPPEEQFFGPGTRLTVL.

Only one count was recorded for this clone. The V call is TRBV4-2, the J call TRBJ1-6, with D perhaps matching TRBD1 (5 bases). Germline loops: CDR1 LGHNA, CDR2 YNFKEQ. Trimming took off 8 bases at V and 10 bases at J, with 15 bases between the two ends. CDR3 length equals 13 residues. CDR3 loop: CASRRGRGSPLHF. CDR3 nucleotide sequence: TGTGCCAGCCGACGGGGACGGGGCTCACCCCTCCACTTT.

The chain is built from TRBV30 and TRBJ2-1; D perhaps matches TRBD2 (5 bases). V was shortened by 3 bases and J by 7 bases, with 16 bases between the two germline ends. This CDR3 spans 14 amino acids. Germline loops: CDR1 GTSNPN, CDR2 SVGIG (reference sequence). The chain's CDR3 is CAWSPGYQWNEQFF. CDR3 nucleotide sequence: TGTGCCTGGAGCCCGGGGTACCAGTGGAATGAGCAGTTCTTC.

V usage is TRBV6-1 and J usage is TRBJ2-7, with D unresolved. This CDR3 is built from 13 residues. Germline V gene sequence: CDR1 MNHNS, CDR2 SASEGT. Written as DNA, the CDR3 is TGTAGCTCTCGACCTTCAAGCTCCTACGAGCAGTACTTC. Protein product: CSSRPSSSYEQYF.

The gene calls are TRBV10-3 and TRBJ2-7; maybe TRBD1 (6 bases). Between the trimmed V and J ends, which lost 10 bases and 3 bases, there was a span of 19 bases. The CDR3 is 14 amino acids. Per the germline V gene, CDR1 is ENHRY and CDR2 is SYGVKD. CDR3 bases: TGTGCCACCTTCGGACAGTCAGGGCACTACGAGCAGTACTTC. Amino acids: CATFGQSGHYEQYF.

Written as DNA, the CDR3 is TGTGCCTGGACCCGGGACACTCATTCACCCCTCCACTTT. Translation: CAWTRDTHSPLHF. The chain has TRBV30 and TRBJ1-6; tentatively, D is TRBD1 (6 bases). V dropped 4 bases and J dropped 8 bases, with 12 bases sitting between them. The CDR3 is 13 amino acids. CDR1 GTSNPN and CDR2 SVGIG come from the germline V gene (reference sequence).

The gene calls are TRBV6-5 and TRBJ1-1; the D is unclear. The CDR3 covers 11 residues. Trimming removed 8 bases from V and 7 bases from J, with 11 bases in between. Germline-derived CDR1 and CDR2 are MNHEY and SVGAGI. CDR3 bases: TGTGCCAGCGGACGGATAGATGAAGCTTTCTTT. It translates to CASGRIDEAFF.

The V and J genes are TRBV25-1 and TRBJ1-2; 9 bases map to TRBD1. V was clipped by 7 bases and J by 8 bases; unmatched bases: 11. The CDR3 contains 14 residues. CDR1 is MGHDK and CDR2 is SYGVNS in the germline V gene. CDR3 residues: CASISTGGAGGYTF. The CDR3 nucleotides read TGTGCCAGCATTAGCACAGGGGGCGCTGGGGGCTACACCTTC.

This sequence joins TRBV5-1 and TRBJ2-3, with a tentative D call TRBD2 (6 bases). The V and J ends lost 0 bases and 2 bases respectively, with 13 bases between them. This CDR3 is 16 amino acids long. Germline assignment: CDR1 SGHRS and CDR2 YFSETQ. The CDR3 DNA follows: TGCGCCAGCAGCTTGGAAGCTAGCGAGCACACAGATACGCAGTATTTT. Protein sequence: CASSLEASEHTDTQYF.

This clone was picked up one time. The chain uses TRBV11-2 and TRBJ2-3, with TRBD2 matching over 11 bases. Germline loops: CDR1 SGHAT, CDR2 FQNNGV. J was trimmed by 1 base and V by 1 base; bases with no gene match: 4. The CDR3 covers 17 residues. The CDR3 here is CASSLGPGLAGTDTQYF. In nucleotides, the CDR3 is TGTGCCAGCAGCTTAGGTCCGGGACTAGCGGGCACAGATACGCAGTATTTT.

The chain joins TRBV5-4 to TRBJ2-7; D unresolved. Germline V gene lookup returns CDR1 SGHNT and CDR2 YYREEE (reference sequence). V lost 0 bases and J lost 0, with 7 bases in between. The CDR3 has 14 residues. CDR3 bases: TGTGCCAGCAGCTTGGACTGGAGCTCCTACGAGCAGTACTTC. The encoded protein is CASSLDWSSYEQYF.

The rearrangement joins TRBV27 to TRBJ1-2; D may be TRBD1 (6 bases). Trimming shortened V by 3 bases and J by 6 bases, and 11 bases separated the two germline ends. This CDR3 has 13 amino acids. CDR1 MNHEY and CDR2 SMNVEV come from the germline V gene (reference sequence). The CDR3 reads CASSFGGGDGYTF. The CDR3 DNA follows: TGTGCCAGCAGTTTCGGAGGGGGGGATGGCTACACCTTC.

The chain employs TRBV6-6 and TRBJ1-4, with D unresolved. In germline, CDR1 is MNHNY, CDR2 SVGAGI (reference sequence). The CDR3 is 14 amino acids. V was trimmed by 4 bases and J by 3 bases, leaving 9 bases between them. The CDR3, as DNA: TGTGCCAGCAGTTCGAGAGGCGCTAATGAAAAACTGTTTTTT. Encoded protein: CASSSRGANEKLFF.

The chain is built from TRBV7-2 and TRBJ2-7, with D maybe TRBD1 (6 bases). This CDR3 comprises 14 residues. V was cut by 1 base and J by 4 bases, with 11 bases left in between. Germline values: CDR1 SGHTA, CDR2 FQGNSA. The CDR3 nucleotides are TGTGCCAGCAGCTTAGGACAGGCGCAATACGAGCAGTACTTC. Translated: CASSLGQAQYEQYF.

This chain links TRBV5-6 with TRBJ1-5; D is unclear. The CDR3 has 16 amino acids. The V gene's germline CDR1 is SGHDT and CDR2 YYEEEE. V was pared by 2 bases and J by 2 bases, with 14 bases between. The CDR3 sequence is CASSFGSGMGNQPQHF. CDR3 DNA: TGTGCCAGCAGCTTTGGTTCGGGCATGGGCAATCAGCCCCAGCATTTT.

This chain links TRBV9 with TRBJ2-7; D call uncertain. Looked up from germline, CDR1 is SGDLS and CDR2 is YYNGEE. This CDR3 contains 15 residues. V was cut by 0 bases and J by 5 bases, with 15 bases left in between. CDR3 amino acids: CASSVERWVSNEQYF. Here the CDR3 DNA reads TGTGCCAGCAGCGTAGAGCGCTGGGTTTCCAACGAGCAGTACTTC.

The gene calls are TRBV4-1 and TRBJ2-3; no definite D call. This CDR3 is 17 amino acids long. Trimming removed 0 bases from V and 0 bases from J, with 13 bases in between. CDR1 MGHRA and CDR2 YSYEKL come from the germline V gene. The CDR3 protein is CASSQELFGPSTDTQYF. DNA of the CDR3: TGCGCCAGCAGCCAAGAGTTGTTTGGGCCTAGCACAGATACGCAGTATTTT.

The CDR3 sequence: CASSQDTAGYTYGYTF. CDR3 in DNA: TGCGCCAGCAGCCAAGATACGGCTGGCTATACCTATGGCTACACCTTC. The gene calls are TRBV4-3 and TRBJ1-2; D not certain. The V gene lost 0 bases and the J gene lost 4 bases, with 15 bases spanning the gap. CDR1 is LGHNA and CDR2 is YSLEER in the germline V gene. The CDR3 runs 16 residues.

In DNA, the CDR3 is TGTGCCAGCAGCCTCAACACCGGGGAGCTGTTTTTT. Protein: CASSLNTGELFF. The chain joins TRBV5-4 to TRBJ2-2; D remains ambiguous. Germline V gene lookup returns CDR1 SGHNT and CDR2 YYREEE (reference sequence). CDR3 length equals 12 residues. V lost 4 bases, J lost 2 bases, and 3 bases lay in between.

CDR3 in amino acids: CASSFTGAESGYTF. CDR3 nucleotides: TGTGCCAGCAGCTTCACAGGGGCAGAATCTGGCTACACCTTC. The chain uses TRBV7-2 and TRBJ1-2; TRBD1 matches at 7 bases. V was pared by 3 bases and J by 7 bases, with 8 bases of the junction left unmatched. CDR3 length equals 14 residues. Germline CDR1 SGHTA, CDR2 FQGNSA.

The chain is built from TRBV6-1 and TRBJ2-2; 10 bases map to TRBD2. The trim removed 5 bases at V and 8 bases at J, leaving 5 bases unmatched. The CDR3 contains 14 residues. CDR1 and CDR2 from the germline V gene are MNHNS and SASEGT. CDR3 residues: CASSLLAGVGELFF. The DNA for the CDR3 is TGTGCCAGCAGTCTGCTAGCGGGGGTTGGGGAGCTGTTTTTT.

V usage is TRBV4-3 and J usage is TRBJ2-3; TRBD2 matches 9 bases. J lost 7 bases, V lost 1 base, and 9 bases had no gene match. Germline CDR1 reads LGHNA; CDR2 reads YSLEER. The CDR3 length is 16 residues. CDR3: CASSQVRAGGRHTQYF. The CDR3, as DNA: TGCGCCAGCAGCCAAGTTCGAGCGGGGGGTCGGCATACGCAGTATTTT.